The 5 T cell receptor beta chains below were found in one sample sequenced in a study of T cell responses to AZD1222 COVID-19 vaccine. Profiling relied on immunoSEQ multiplex PCR, and the TCRdb table lists in-frame clones only, not all of them. Seen here are around 150,000 clones, about 92% observed once, and the top ten hold 5% to 6.5%. The source was peripheral blood, collected 28 days after the second AZD1222 dose. The receptor source for this set is an adult who received the AZD1222 COVID-19 vaccine.

The J gene is TRBJ1-4, the V gene TRBV5-1; maybe TRBD1 (5 bases). Germline CDR1 and CDR2: SGHRS and YFSETQ. The CDR3 is 14 residues long. Trimming removed 0 bases from V and 8 bases from J, with 11 bases in between. CDR3 residues: CASSLEGLYEKLFF. Here the CDR3 DNA reads TGCGCCAGCAGCTTGGAGGGACTTTACGAAAAACTGTTTTTT.

This clone was seen a single time. CDR3 in amino acids: CASSQRELSNEQFF. CDR3 in DNA: TGTGCCAGCAGTCAGCGGGAGTTGTCCAATGAGCAGTTCTTC. This chain links TRBV27 with TRBJ2-1, with TRBD2 matching 8 bases. The V segment lost 5 bases and the J segment 6 bases; nucleotides outside the gene matches: 6. This CDR3 region has 14 residues. The V gene's germline CDR1 is MNHEY and CDR2 SMNVEV (reference sequence).

The V and J genes are TRBV12-3 or TRBV12-4 and TRBJ1-1, with D unresolved. V lost 4 bases to trimming and J lost 3 bases, with 9 bases between them. CDR3 size: 13 residues. The chain's CDR3 is CASSWTVDTEAFF. The CDR3 DNA is TGTGCCAGCAGTTGGACGGTTGACACTGAAGCTTTCTTT.

The chain employs TRBV18 and TRBJ1-2; no clear D. The CDR3 contains 14 residues. V lost 3 bases and J lost 2, with 10 bases in between. CDR1 is KGHSH, CDR2 LQKENI, per germline. In DNA form, the CDR3 reads TGTGCCAGCTCACCGGCTGGACCAAACTATGGCTACACCTTC. Amino acids: CASSPAGPNYGYTF.

Here the CDR3 DNA reads TGTGCCAGCACCGTGTCCCTCGTCGTTAACTATGGCTACACCTTC. Translated: CASTVSLVVNYGYTF. The chain uses TRBV28 and TRBJ1-2; no definite D call. Per germline, CDR1 MDHEN and CDR2 SYDVKM. The V end was cut by 7 bases, the J end by 1 base, with 16 bases between. The CDR3 totals 15 residues.